These 28 T cell receptor beta chains originate from one sample sequenced in a study of early T cells in non-severe SARS-CoV-2 infection. TCRdb itself ran the 5' RACE reads through MiXCR, one entry per CDR3 protein. The sample records about 27,000 distinct CDR3 sequences, around 5.4% being singletons. Source material: whole blood. These receptors originate from an adult who was a healthcare worker with PCR-confirmed SARS-CoV-2 infection or an uninfected control (not recorded which).

This clonotype appeared a few times. The chain recombines TRBV28 with TRBJ2-3; TRBD2 is a possible D gene (6 bases). CDR3 length equals 13 residues. V was shortened by 6 bases and J by 4 bases, with 11 bases between the two germline ends. CDR1 is MDHEN and CDR2 is SYDVKM in the germline V gene. The CDR3 DNA reads as TGTGCCAGCAGCAACCGACTAGCAGATACGCAGTATTTT. Translation: CASSNRLADTQYF.

This clonotype was found many times. V and J are TRBV11-2 and TRBJ2-5; TRBD2 is a possible D gene (6 bases). CDR1 SGHAT and CDR2 FQNNGV come from the germline V gene. The CDR3 spans 15 residues. Trimming took 4 bases from V and 1 from J, leaving 13 bases between them. CDR3 loop: CASSYRRDFQETQYF. Written as DNA, the CDR3 is TGTGCCAGCAGCTACCGACGGGACTTCCAAGAGACCCAGTACTTC.

This clonotype was counted many times. The chain carries TRBV19 and TRBJ2-6; tentatively, D is TRBD2 (6 bases). Germline V gene lookup returns CDR1 LNHDA and CDR2 SQIVND (reference sequence). Trimming shortened V by 3 bases and J by 1 base, and 7 bases separated the two germline ends. CDR3 length: 15 amino acids. The CDR3 reads CASSMEGSGANVLTF. CDR3 DNA: TGTGCCAGTAGTATGGAGGGTTCTGGGGCCAACGTCCTGACTTTC.

Only a few counts were recorded for this clonotype. The genes are TRBV7-6 and TRBJ2-3; 9 bases are a match to TRBD2. Germline loops: CDR1 SGHVS, CDR2 FNYEAQ. Trimming removed 2 bases from V and 2 bases from J; junction bases left unmatched: 5. This CDR3 has 16 amino acids. CDR3: CASSLRAGGNTDTQYF. The DNA of the CDR3 is TGTGCCAGCAGCTTACGAGCGGGAGGTAACACAGATACGCAGTATTTT.

The table lists this clonotype with many counts. This sequence joins TRBV6-6 and TRBJ2-7, with 8 bases lining up with TRBD1. J lost 4 bases, V lost 4 bases, and 15 bases had no gene match. Germline assignment: CDR1 MNHNY and CDR2 SVGAGI (reference sequence). The CDR3 runs 17 residues. The CDR3 bases are TGTGCCAGCAGTTTCCCTACCCCCGGGACAGGACATTACGAGCAGTACTTC. Protein product: CASSFPTPGTGHYEQYF.

This chain links TRBV5-5 with TRBJ2-7; 8 bases are a match to TRBD1. The CDR3 length is 12 residues. The junction had 1 base not matched to a gene; V was cut back by 3 bases and J by 5 bases. The germline V gene has CDR1 SGHKS and CDR2 YYEKEE (reference sequence). As DNA, the CDR3 is TGTGCCAGCAGCTCGACAGGGGACGAGCAGTACTTC. Protein product: CASSSTGDEQYF.

This clonotype was observed many times. The chain links TRBV19 to TRBJ1-2, with 8 bases aligning to TRBD1. J was trimmed by 0 bases and V by 5 bases; bases with no gene match: 5. This CDR3 is built from 15 residues. Germline V gene data show CDR1 as LNHDA and CDR2 as SQIVND (reference sequence). The CDR3 protein is CASSSDRGPNYGYTF. CDR3 sequence (DNA): TGTGCCAGTAGTTCCGACAGGGGACCTAACTATGGCTACACCTTC. The full variable domain, with the rest looked up from reference TRBV19 and TRBJ1-2, is DGGITQSPKYLFRKEGQNVTLSCEQNLNHDAMYWYRQDPGQGLRLIYYSQIVNDFQKGDIAEGYSVSREKKESFPLTVTSAQKNPTAFYLCASSSDRGPNYGYTFGSGTRLTVV.

This clonotype appeared many times. CDR3 bases: TGTGCCAGCAGTTACCAAGGGCAAAGCCAGTGGTATTTT. Amino acids: CASSYQGQSQWYF. The chain couples TRBV6-2 or TRBV6-3 to TRBJ2-3; D is unresolved. CDR3 length: 13 residues. Trimming removed 2 bases at V and 14 bases at J, with 17 bases between. Looked up from germline, CDR1 is MNHEY and CDR2 is SVGEGT.

This clonotype was seen repeatedly, ten times or more. The rearrangement joins TRBV5-5 to TRBJ2-5, with TRBD2 identical over 8 bases. The CDR3 sequence is 16 residues long. After removal of 2 bases from V and 4 bases from J, the junction contained 10 bases not matched to a gene. Germline-derived CDR1 and CDR2 are SGHKS and YYEKEE (reference sequence). The CDR3 loop is CASSFLRLASTETQYF. The CDR3 nucleotides are TGTGCCAGCAGCTTTCTACGACTAGCGTCTACAGAGACCCAGTACTTC.

This clonotype was seen repeatedly, ten times or more. The rearrangement links TRBV27 to TRBJ1-2; D is unresolved. V was shortened by 8 bases and J by 1 base, with 11 bases between the two germline ends. This CDR3 has 13 amino acids. Germline CDR1 MNHEY, CDR2 SMNVEV (reference sequence). Written as DNA, the CDR3 is TGTGCCAGCGGAACTCAGGTTAACTATGGCTACACCTTC. Translated: CASGTQVNYGYTF.

Points on this clonotype: A much more abundant neighbour one base away suggests this may be a read error. The gene calls are TRBV6-5 and TRBJ2-5; perhaps D is TRBD1 or TRBD2 (5 bases each). Germline V gene lookup returns CDR1 MNHEY and CDR2 SVGAGI. The ends were cut back, 1 base at V and 3 bases at J, with 9 bases in the middle. The CDR3 runs to 14 residues. The CDR3 spells CASSYWDGEETQYF. CDR3 coding DNA: TGTGCCAGCAGTTACTGGGACGGAGAAGAGACCCAGTACTTC.

This clonotype was counted many times. The chain is built from TRBV2 and TRBJ2-7; 8 nucleotides match TRBD1. The CDR3 totals 15 residues. Losses at the gene ends were 5 bases for V and 0 bases for J; bases not matched to a gene: 6. Germline assignment: CDR1 SNHLY and CDR2 FYNNEI. CDR3 protein: CASSSSDRDSYEQYF. In nucleotides, the CDR3 is TGTGCCAGCAGTTCCTCGGACAGGGACTCCTACGAGCAGTACTTC.

This clonotype was observed at least ten times. The V gene is TRBV24-1, the J gene TRBJ2-5, with no clear D. Germline loops: CDR1 KGHDR, CDR2 SFDVKD. V dropped 3 bases and J dropped 1 base, with 20 bases sitting between them. The CDR3 covers 18 residues. Here the CDR3 DNA reads TGTGCCACCAGTGATATACCGAGACTGGGCCTCCGCCAAGAGACCCAGTACTTC. Protein: CATSDIPRLGLRQETQYF.

This clonotype was detected ten times or more. The V call is TRBV30, the J call TRBJ2-3; 7 bases are shared with TRBD2. V lost 3 bases and J lost 5; bases outside the gene matches: 8. CDR1 GTSNPN and CDR2 SVGIG come from the germline V gene (reference sequence). The CDR3 spans 14 residues. This chain's CDR3 is CAWSPGQREDTQYF. The CDR3 DNA reads as TGTGCCTGGAGCCCGGGCCAGCGGGAAGATACGCAGTATTTT.

In its sample, this clonotype was seen many times. V and J are TRBV5-8 and TRBJ2-1; TRBD2 agrees at 7 bases. Germline V gives CDR1 SGHTS, CDR2 YDEGEE. The V segment lost 4 bases and the J segment 8 bases; nucleotides outside the gene matches: 12. This CDR3 has 15 amino acids. The CDR3 coding sequence is TGTGCCAGCAGCCTCCTAAGACTAGCAAGCGATGAGCAGTTCTTC. This translates into CASSLLRLASDEQFF.

The genes are TRBV20-1 and TRBJ1-1, with 7 bases fitting TRBD1. The CDR3 extends over 13 amino acids. CDR1 and CDR2 from the germline V gene are DFQATT and SNEGSKA (reference sequence). The V gene end was trimmed by 3 bases and the J gene end by 4 bases; junction bases not matched to a gene: 5. Written as DNA, the CDR3 is TGCAGTGCTAGGACAGGGAAGACCACTGAAGCTTTCTTT. It translates to CSARTGKTTEAFF.

J is TRBJ1-5 and V is TRBV2, with D perhaps matching TRBD1 (5 bases). The length of the CDR3 is 14 residues. Trimming shortened V by 7 bases and J by 0 bases, and 10 bases separated the two germline ends. In germline, CDR1 is SNHLY, CDR2 FYNNEI. The CDR3 DNA is TGTGCCAGCATGGGGGGTAGTAGCAATCAGCCCCAGCATTTT. Translation gives CASMGGSSNQPQHF. The full variable domain, in which reference TRBV2 and TRBJ1-5 provide the parts outside the CDR3, is EPEVTQTPSHQVTQMGQEVILRCVPISNHLYFYWYRQILGQKVEFLVSFYNNEISEKSEIFDDQFSVERPDGSNFTLKIRSTKLEDSAMYFCASMGGSSNQPQHFGDGTRLSIL.

This clonotype occurred a few times. This rearrangement joins TRBV9 to TRBJ2-1; 7 bases agree with TRBD1. Per the germline V gene, CDR1 is SGDLS and CDR2 is YYNGEE. The CDR3 runs to 12 residues. Trimming took 4 bases from V and 9 from J; bases not matched to a gene: 4. This CDR3 reads CASSNRGSEQFF. In DNA, the CDR3 is TGTGCCAGCAGCAACAGGGGAAGTGAGCAGTTCTTC.

This clonotype ranks as medium-sized. The gene calls are TRBV5-1 and TRBJ2-7; 8 bases are shared with TRBD2. V was pared by 1 base and J by 3 bases, with 6 bases of the junction left unmatched. The CDR3 is made up of 15 amino acids. Germline V gene sequence: CDR1 SGHRS, CDR2 YFSETQ. CDR3 nucleotide sequence: TGCGCCAGCAGCTTGACTAGCGGAAGCCTCTACGAGCAGTACTTC. It yields the protein CASSLTSGSLYEQYF.

CDR3 DNA: TGCGCCAGCACGAGGGACAATGAGCAGTTCTTC. Translation gives CASTRDNEQFF. The rearrangement uses TRBV10-2 and TRBJ2-1, with D possibly TRBD2 on 5 matching bases. The V end lost 7 bases, the J end lost 5 bases, and 6 bases lay between the germline ends. Germline CDR1 reads WSHSY; CDR2 reads SAAADI. The CDR3 is 11 residues long.

This clonotype was detected many times. The chain couples TRBV9 to TRBJ1-2, with D unresolved. The CDR3 contains 14 residues. Deletions cut 0 bases from V and 1 base from J, with 7 bases between. CDR1 and CDR2 (germline): SGDLS, YYNGEE. The CDR3 coding sequence is TGTGCCAGCAGCGTAGCGACGTATAACTATGGCTACACCTTC. Protein: CASSVATYNYGYTF.

In its sample, this clonotype was seen a few times. This CDR3 is CASSWGQTGEFF. The CDR3 nucleotides read TGTGCCAGCAGCTGGGGACAGACGGGGGAGTTCTTC. V is TRBV5-6 and J is TRBJ2-1, with D tentatively TRBD1 (7 bases). Trimming took off 3 bases at V and 14 bases at J, with 15 bases between the two ends. The CDR3 is 12 residues long. The germline gives CDR1 SGHDT, CDR2 YYEEEE.

Ten or more counts support this clonotype. This chain connects TRBV6-6 to TRBJ2-7; no definite D call. Trimming took 6 bases from V and 2 from J, leaving 8 bases between them. The CDR3 is 12 residues long. Germline loops: CDR1 MNHNY, CDR2 SVGAGI (reference sequence). DNA for the CDR3: TGTGCCAGCAGCCTAATGACCTACGAGCAGTACTTC. Translated: CASSLMTYEQYF.

This clonotype was found a few times. CDR3 sequence: CSARAETRGYTF. The CDR3 coding sequence is TGCAGTGCTAGAGCTGAGACACGGGGCTACACCTTC. The chain links TRBV20-1 to TRBJ1-2; the D is unclear. Germline V gene lookup returns CDR1 DFQATT and CDR2 SNEGSKA (reference sequence). Trimming took 1 base from V and 8 from J, leaving 11 bases between them. This CDR3 region has 12 residues.

This clonotype came up many times. The J gene is TRBJ2-1, the V gene TRBV29-1; 9 bases line up with TRBD2. V shed 5 bases and J 7 bases; nucleotides not matched to a gene: 6. Germline CDR1 SQVTM, CDR2 ANQGSEA. The CDR3 is 13 amino acids. The DNA of the CDR3 is TGCAGCGTTCAAAGAGCGGGAGGAAATGAGCAGTTCTTC. It specifies CSVQRAGGNEQFF.

This clonotype was observed at least ten times. The chain couples TRBV20-1 to TRBJ2-4, with no clear D. Germline CDR1 DFQATT, CDR2 SNEGSKA (reference sequence). The CDR3 has 15 amino acids. Trimming left V 1 base short and J 1 base short, with 11 bases between. The CDR3 protein is CSARGLALAKNIQYF. The CDR3 bases are TGCAGTGCTAGAGGGCTTGCGTTGGCCAAAAACATTCAGTACTTC.

This clonotype rates as medium-sized. V and J are TRBV7-8 and TRBJ1-3; TRBD1 aligns across 9 bases. CDR3 length equals 18 residues. V was clipped by 3 bases and J by 3 bases; unmatched bases: 12. In germline, CDR1 is SGHVS, CDR2 FQNEAQ. The CDR3 nucleotides read TGTGCCAGCAGCTTTAGGACTCCCGGGACAGGGAGTGGAAACACCATATATTTT. It encodes CASSFRTPGTGSGNTIYF.

This clonotype was picked up many times. V gene TRBV6-6 combines with J gene TRBJ1-1; 7 nucleotides agree with TRBD1. Germline CDR1 reads MNHNY; CDR2 reads SVGAGI (reference sequence). The V segment lost 5 bases and the J segment 4 bases; nucleotides outside the gene matches: 16. CDR3 length: 17 residues. CDR3 bases: TGTGCCAGCAGTCGAGTCCCGCAGGGACAGAGGGGCACTGAAGCTTTCTTT. This gives the protein CASSRVPQGQRGTEAFF.